This TCR beta chain comes out of a study of blood T cell repertoires in COVID-19. Per the authors' pipeline: Amplification with reference gene primers provided the estimates of nucleated cell counts. Sequencing was performed with immunoSEQ multiplex PCR; in TCRdb, only in-frame clones are kept and a portion is missing. Clone size and the V and J calls come from that table; the DNA yielded D and trimming. The sample records 100,000 to 150,000 clones, roughly 83% being singletons. The CDR3 consists of 14 residues. Trimming pared 6 bases from V and 7 bases from J, leaving 18 bases between. CDR1 is GTSNPN and CDR2 is SVGIG in the germline V gene (reference sequence). This clone was seen a handful of times.

Sequencing was performed on peripheral blood. This receptor was taken from a human donor in a cohort sampled during active COVID-19. The chain is built from TRBV30 and TRBJ1-4, with D perhaps matching TRBD1 (5 bases). CDR3 nucleotide sequence: TGTGCCTGCGGTCCGGGACGGAGGGGTGAAAAACTGTTTTTT. It specifies CACGPGRRGEKLFF.